This is a list of T cell receptor beta chains from one sample in a study of lymphopenia after photon versus proton radiotherapy. The table came from immunoSEQ multiplex PCR; TCRdb's copy has only in-frame clones and leaves some out. The sample includes some 70,000 clones, around 87% of them seen just once. Source: peripheral blood, taken from a patient treated with proton-based radiotherapy. The receptors stem from a man older than 75 with esophageal cancer. The CDR3 runs from the conserved cysteine through the conserved F or W. D genes are given only for firm matches. Clone size is stated in some rows and not others, as once, few, many or a class when expanded.

CDR3 length: 13
V gene: TRBV10-1
J gene: TRBJ1-1
clone size: .
D gene: .
CDR3 protein: CASRRNGGTEAFF
CDR3 DNA: TGCGCCAGCAGGAGGAACGGGGGTACTGAAGCTTTCTTT

CDR3 length: 12
V gene: TRBV7-6
J gene: TRBJ2-7
clone size: .
D gene: .
CDR3 protein: CASSPAVGEQYF
CDR3 DNA: TGTGCCAGCAGCCCGGCGGTCGGAGAGCAGTACTTC

CDR3 length: 13
V gene: TRBV10-3
J gene: TRBJ1-1
clone size: .
D gene: TRBD1
CDR3 protein: CAIRGDRDTEAFF
CDR3 DNA: TGTGCCATCAGGGGGGACAGGGACACTGAAGCTTTCTTT

CDR3 length: 14
V gene: TRBV5-1
J gene: TRBJ2-5
clone size: few
D gene: .
CDR3 protein: CASSPGSTQETQYF
CDR3 DNA: TGCGCCAGCAGCCCGGGGAGTACGCAAGAGACCCAGTACTTC

CDR3 length: 15
V gene: TRBV4-1
J gene: TRBJ2-7
clone size: .
D gene: .
CDR3 protein: CASSQASALSYEQYF
CDR3 DNA: TGCGCCAGCAGCCAAGCTAGCGCCCTCTCCTACGAGCAGTACTTC

CDR3 length: 13
V gene: TRBV30
J gene: TRBJ1-2
clone size: .
D gene: .
CDR3 protein: CAWSVGRIYGYTF
CDR3 DNA: TGTGCCTGGAGTGTAGGGCGGATCTATGGCTACACCTTC

CDR3 length: 15
V gene: TRBV5-1
J gene: TRBJ1-1
clone size: .
D gene: .
CDR3 protein: CASSRGSYANTEAFF
CDR3 DNA: TGCGCCAGCAGCAGGGGCAGTTATGCGAACACTGAAGCTTTCTTT

CDR3 length: 13
V gene: TRBV7-9
J gene: TRBJ2-1
clone size: .
D gene: .
CDR3 protein: CASSLLVRDEQFF
CDR3 DNA: TGTGCCAGCAGCTTATTAGTCAGGGATGAGCAGTTCTTC

CDR3 length: 16
V gene: TRBV5-1
J gene: TRBJ1-3
clone size: once
D gene: .
CDR3 protein: CASSLVGTNSGNTIYF
CDR3 DNA: TGCGCCAGCAGCTTGGTCGGGACCAACTCTGGAAACACCATATATTTT

CDR3 length: 15
V gene: TRBV18
J gene: TRBJ1-2
clone size: .
D gene: .
CDR3 protein: CASSPPEGWEYGYTF
CDR3 DNA: TGTGCCAGCTCACCACCGGAAGGGTGGGAGTATGGCTACACCTTC

CDR3 length: 15
V gene: TRBV7-2
J gene: TRBJ1-2
clone size: .
D gene: .
CDR3 protein: CASSVDTTILGGYTF
CDR3 DNA: TGTGCCAGCAGCGTGGACACCACAATACTAGGAGGCTACACCTTC

CDR3 length: 17
V gene: TRBV7-9
J gene: TRBJ2-1
clone size: .
D gene: TRBD1
CDR3 protein: CASSLAIGGPGGGEQFF
CDR3 DNA: TGTGCCAGCAGCTTAGCGATCGGAGGGCCAGGGGGCGGTGAGCAGTTCTTC

CDR3 length: 15
V gene: TRBV7-9
J gene: TRBJ2-3
clone size: .
D gene: .
CDR3 protein: CASSLGSGRGDTQYF
CDR3 DNA: TGTGCCAGCAGCTTAGGATCCGGGAGAGGGGATACGCAGTATTTT

CDR3 length: 17
V gene: TRBV9
J gene: TRBJ1-1
clone size: .
D gene: .
CDR3 protein: CASTRRAGVAMNTEAFF
CDR3 DNA: TGTGCCAGCACCCGACGGGCGGGGGTGGCAATGAACACTGAAGCTTTCTTT